This T cell receptor beta chain was identified during a study of T cells in Graves' hyperthyroidism and ophthalmopathy. There are 14 residues in the CDR3. Trimming left V 5 bases short and J 2 bases short, with 12 bases between. Germline-derived CDR1 and CDR2 are SGHDN and FVKESK. From RNA transcripts, TCR beta CDR3 regions were amplified. The study used the HTBI primer set for a first-round RT-PCR of the TCR CDR3. From the multiplex PCR reads, TCRdb called clonotypes with MiXCR, one entry per CDR3 protein. Among 340,000 or so distinct CDR3 sequences listed, 16% were seen once. This clonotype was found a few times.

The sequencing sample was made of blood. The clonotype originates from a man aged 30 to 39 with Graves' hyperthyroidism. The chain carries TRBV14 and TRBJ1-1; perhaps TRBD1 as D (6 bases). In DNA, the CDR3 is TGTGCCAGCAGCGCGCTAGGGGGTAACACTGAAGCTTTCTTT. This translates into CASSALGGNTEAFF.